This is a list of T cell receptor beta chains from one sample in a study of blood T cells in healthy people across ages. In TCRdb, the 5' RACE reads were re-called with MiXCR into one record per CDR3 protein. The data contain roughly 1.6 million distinct CDR3 sequences, around 35% of them singletons. The sequencing input was blood. The receptors were sampled from a woman in her 30s in good health. The CDR3 runs from the conserved cysteine through the conserved F or W. Clone size appears in some rows only: once, few, many, or a class for an expanded clone.

V gene | clone size | CDR3 protein
TRBV30 | NA | CALDSRDATQYF
TRBV21-1 | few | CASRASWGRRDQPQHF
TRBV7-8 | many | CASSLGPTAYEQYF
TRBV6-6 | NA | CASKEDKVYEQYF
TRBV20-1 | NA | CSAPSPEDRAEKLFF
TRBV25-1 | NA | CASGHGIEQFF
TRBV29-1 | few | CSVDERFTDTQYF
TRBV27 | NA | CASRGTGETGELFF
TRBV20-1 | NA | CSAWDRGTSGSYEQYF
TRBV28 | NA | CASRSGTGEQFF
TRBV20-1 | many | CSAPNSATYEQYF
TRBV11-2 | NA | CASSLGGVYEQFF
TRBV20-1 | NA | CSARDSHRNEQYF
TRBV18 | few | CASSYQFLSSGANVLTF
TRBV20-1 | NA | CSASTGGAVQPQHF
TRBV20-1 | once | CSASIAGATYNEQFF
TRBV9 | once | CASSDGQSGTETQYF
TRBV28 | NA | CARIKGDGTEAFF
TRBV6-1 | few | CASRKDFPGDEQYF
TRBV12-3/TRBV12-4 | many | CASSSDRGNTEAFF
TRBV28 | NA | CASSLYGSPHEQYF
TRBV12-3/TRBV12-4 | NA | CASSDSGRATDTQYF
TRBV27 | NA | CASRGRTGEETQYF
TRBV18 | NA | CASSPQRIGYGQPQHF
TRBV5-1 | NA | CANSPSLGHGTYEQYF
TRBV4-1 | NA | CASSQAGGGGEKLFF
TRBV7-3 | NA | CASSLTAGPPDNEQFF
TRBV20-1 | NA | CSARDSRSLGYTF
TRBV20-1 | NA | CAGPSSGAIYNEQFF
TRBV20-1 | NA | CSASRQGAQPQHF
TRBV29-1 | NA | CSVEGVGRSYSYEQYF
TRBV29-1 | many | CSVEGVTRGNEQFF
TRBV18 | many | CASSPRTRDTQYF
TRBV18 | NA | CASSLRGAAPNYEQYF
TRBV28 | NA | CASSLGGDGSPLHF
TRBV7-9 | NA | CASSLTGAPYNEQFF
TRBV2 | NA | CASRGLGTYEQYF
TRBV6-6 | few | CASRIGTGGKYGYTF
TRBV10-3 | once | CATLKGQENYGYTF
TRBV29-1 | few | CSVAAGKYNEQFF
TRBV10-3 | NA | CAISDTSGTSGKETQYF
TRBV12-3/TRBV12-4 | NA | CASSPDRGQVEQYF
TRBV5-1 | NA | CASSPASTKGRAFF
TRBV5-5 | few | CASSLQLGTAYKNIQYF
TRBV10-3 | few | CAISDGGIGGYEQYF
TRBV6-5 | many | CASSAGRKETQYF
TRBV5-4 | few | CASSFRRGQRETQYF
TRBV5-5 | once | CASSLVLAGGNTGELFF
TRBV6-6 | NA | CASRKGQSNSPLHF